A selection of T cell receptor beta chains follows, all from one sample in a study of T cell clonotyping in hematopoietic cell transplantation. Assay: immunoSEQ multiplex PCR; the TCRdb copy retains only in-frame clones and omits some. The sample holds 16,000 or so clones, about 92% seen once. Sequencing was performed on peripheral blood mononuclear cells, taken before stem cell transplant. The source of these receptors is a man younger than 35 with biphenotypic leukemia. Some clones in this sample may be carry-over from other donors' samples. The CDR3 runs from the conserved cysteine through the conserved F or W. The order of the fields is J gene, V gene, clone size, D gene, CDR3 DNA, CDR3 protein. The D gene is left open where the match is weak. Clone size is not always given. Where it is, it says once, few, many or a class for expanded clones.

TRBJ2-3 | TRBV25-1 | - | - | TGTGCCAGCAGTGCCTCCCCGGGACAAGTCAGGCCAGATACGCAGTATTTT | CASSASPGQVRPDTQYF
TRBJ2-7 | TRBV19 | few | TRBD1 | TGTGCCAGTAGTATGGGACAGGGGATGGGCGAGCAGTACTTC | CASSMGQGMGEQYF
TRBJ1-1 | TRBV5-1 | - | - | TGCGCCAGCAGCGCCGGACTCCTAGGAGGGATGAACACTGAAGCTTTCTTT | CASSAGLLGGMNTEAFF
TRBJ2-7 | TRBV27 | - | TRBD1 | TGTGCCAGCAGTCCCCGAGGGACAGGGTCTTACGAGCAGTACTTC | CASSPRGTGSYEQYF
TRBJ2-7 | TRBV4-1 | once | TRBD2 | TGCGCCAGCAGCCAAGATCCGACTAGCGGGAGAGAGCAGTACTTC | CASSQDPTSGREQYF
TRBJ1-5 | TRBV11-2 | - | - | TGTGCCAGCAGCTTAGGAAGGTCTAGCAATCAGCCCCAGCATTTT | CASSLGRSSNQPQHF
TRBJ1-1 | TRBV11-2 | once | - | TGTGCCAGCAGCTCCCGGGAGCTGAACACTGAAGCTTTCTTT | CASSSRELNTEAFF
TRBJ1-1 | TRBV7-2 | - | - | TGTGCCAGCAGCCCGTGGGGTAATGAAGCTTTCTTT | CASSPWGNEAFF
TRBJ1-5 | TRBV4-1 | - | - | TGCGCCAGCAGCCAAGATGGTCGTGGGGCCCAGCATTTT | CASSQDGRGAQHF
TRBJ1-2 | TRBV9 | - | - | TGTGCCAGCAGCGTAGTATTGGACGGGTACGGCTACACCTTC | CASSVVLDGYGYTF
TRBJ1-2 | TRBV29-1 | - | TRBD1 | TGCAGCGTTGAAGGTTCGGCGGGGACAGGGGGCGGCTACACCTTC | CSVEGSAGTGGGYTF
TRBJ2-3 | TRBV4-1 | once | TRBD1 | TGCGCCAGCAGCCACCGACAGGGTCAAACAGATACGCAGTATTTT | CASSHRQGQTDTQYF
TRBJ2-1 | TRBV13 | - | TRBD1 | TGTGCCAGCTCGGAGACAGGGGCAGGGAATGAGCAGTTCTTC | CASSETGAGNEQFF
TRBJ2-1 | TRBV29-1 | - | - | TGCAGCGTTGTAAAAGGGGACTACAATGAGCAGTTCTTC | CSVVKGDYNEQFF
TRBJ1-5 | TRBV30 | once | - | TGTGCCTGGAGTGTTGACAGCTTCAATCAGCCCCAGCATTTT | CAWSVDSFNQPQHF
TRBJ1-2 | TRBV20-1 | - | - | TGCAGTGTACGGCCTAACTATGGCTACACCTTC | CSVRPNYGYTF
TRBJ1-2 | TRBV23-1 | - | - | TGCGCCAGCAGTCAGGGACCGTATGGCTACACCTTC | CASSQGPYGYTF
TRBJ2-7 | TRBV27 | - | - | TGTGCCAGCAGTTTATCACTTGGGGACGGCTACGAGCAGTACTTC | CASSLSLGDGYEQYF
TRBJ2-7 | TRBV6-1 | - | - | TGTGCCAGCATGGAGTACACCTACGAGCAGTACTTC | CASMEYTYEQYF
TRBJ2-5 | TRBV19 | - | TRBD2 | TGTGCCAGTATTGGGCCCGGGAGGGAGACCCAGTACTTC | CASIGPGRETQYF
TRBJ1-1 | TRBV5-6 | - | TRBD1 | TGTGCCAGCAGCGCCGACAGGGGAGGGGAAGCTTTCTTT | CASSADRGGEAFF
TRBJ2-3 | TRBV5-4 | once | - | TGTGCCAGCAGCCTAGCCGAGGGGTTCACAGATACGCAGTATTTT | CASSLAEGFTDTQYF
TRBJ1-1 | TRBV30 | few | - | TGTGCCTGGAATGCCGTAGTTATGAACACTGAAGCTTTCTTT | CAWNAVVMNTEAFF
TRBJ1-6 | TRBV10-3 | - | - | TGTGCCATCAGCCCAGGGCTCGGGCATAATTCACCCCTCCACTTT | CAISPGLGHNSPLHF
TRBJ1-5 | TRBV5-6 | - | - | TGTGCCAGCAGCTTGACAGGGATGCAGCCCCAGCATTTT | CASSLTGMQPQHF
TRBJ2-5 | TRBV6-5 | - | - | TGTGCCAGCACCTCCTTCGGTGGCGCCCAGTACTTC | CASTSFGGAQYF
TRBJ2-5 | TRBV27 | - | TRBD2 | TGTGCCAGCAGTTTACGTCTAGCGGGGCCGCCCCACCAAGAGACCCAGTACTTC | CASSLRLAGPPHQETQYF
TRBJ1-1 | TRBV7-2 | - | - | TGTGCCAGCAGCCTCGGACAGCTGAACACTGAAGCTTTCTTT | CASSLGQLNTEAFF
TRBJ2-3 | TRBV29-1 | - | - | TGCAGCGTGCCCCTATTCACAGATACGCAGTATTTT | CSVPLFTDTQYF
TRBJ2-7 | TRBV7-2 | - | - | TGTGCCAGCAGCACAGAAAGGGCCTACGAGCAGTACTTC | CASSTERAYEQYF
TRBJ2-7 | TRBV30 | - | - | TGTGCCTGGAGTTGGGGGGGGACAAGGGGTAGCAAGCAGTACTTC | CAWSWGGTRGSKQYF
TRBJ1-5 | TRBV30 | - | - | TGTGCCTGGAGTGTATCTGATTTGGGGCCCCAGCATTTT | CAWSVSDLGPQHF
TRBJ2-5 | TRBV6-5 | - | - | TGTGCCAGCAGTTACTCTGTACTAGTCCCACCAGAGACCCAGTACTTC | CASSYSVLVPPETQYF
TRBJ2-5 | TRBV29-1 | - | TRBD2 | TGCAGCGTTGGGATTAGCGGGGAGACCCAGTACTTC | CSVGISGETQYF
TRBJ2-1 | TRBV7-9 | - | TRBD2 | TGTGCCAGCAGCCTCCTCCCTGGCGGGGGATACAATGAGCAGTTCTTC | CASSLLPGGGYNEQFF
TRBJ1-2 | TRBV10-3 | - | TRBD1 | TGTGCCATCAGCCGACAGGGAGATGGCTACACCTTC | CAISRQGDGYTF
TRBJ1-4 | TRBV6-6 | - | - | TGTGCCAGCAGCCCGACGCTTGCAACTAATGAAAAACTGTTTTTT | CASSPTLATNEKLFF
TRBJ2-1 | TRBV9 | - | - | TGTGCCAGCAGCAGAAGGACAGACCGCTCCTACAATGAGCAGTTCTTC | CASSRRTDRSYNEQFF
TRBJ1-4 | TRBV15 | - | - | TGTGCCACCAGCAGAGATTTCGGACAGAATGAAAAACTGTTTTTT | CATSRDFGQNEKLFF
TRBJ2-7 | TRBV20-1 | - | - | TGCAGTGCCAGCGGCCGGGGGGAGCAGTACTTC | CSASGRGEQYF
TRBJ1-2 | TRBV20-1 | - | - | TGCAGTGCTCGATCGATTTATGGCTACACCTTC | CSARSIYGYTF
TRBJ2-1 | TRBV10-1 | - | - | TGCGCCAGCAGTGATACAGAGGGCAGCTCCTACAATGAGCAGTTCTTC | CASSDTEGSSYNEQFF
TRBJ1-2 | TRBV6-5 | - | - | TGTGCCAGCAGTTATAGGTTGGGGGGGCCATATGGCTACACCTTC | CASSYRLGGPYGYTF
TRBJ2-3 | TRBV7-9 | - | - | TGTGCCAGCAGCTTATTAGGGGACTGGGAGAGGACGCAGTATTTT | CASSLLGDWERTQYF
TRBJ2-7 | TRBV13 | - | TRBD1 | TGTGCCAGCAGCTTAGAACGGACAGGGTTGGACTACGAGCAGTACTTC | CASSLERTGLDYEQYF